The clone carrying this TCR beta chain was recorded a few times. Germline CDR1 reads DFQATT; CDR2 reads SNEGSKA (reference sequence). The CDR3 has 14 amino acids. The germline V and J ends were trimmed by 0 bases and 0 bases, with 9 bases remaining between them. Arm-PCR of CDR3 regions with iRepertoire HTBI primers generated TCR beta libraries. TCRdb processed the multiplex PCR reads anew with MiXCR; each CDR3 protein has one entry. The sample includes a few hundred thousand distinct CDR3 sequences, around 20% of them seen just once. The sample's time point: persistent/refractory GD, antithyroid drugs over 5 years with positive TRAb. There was RNA extracted from PBMCs, and the TCR library was made from it. Peripheral blood, around 9.7 milliliters per patient, was collected in EDTA tubes. This entry is derived from a study of regulatory T cells in long-lasting Graves disease.

V gene TRBV20-1 combines with J gene TRBJ2-7; D not certain. Sequencing used peripheral blood mononuclear cells (PBMCs), obtained when the disease was refractory, from a patient treated with antithyroid drugs. The sequence was collected from a female donor with Graves disease. DNA for the CDR3: TGCAGTGCTAGAGATCCTCACAGCTCCTACGAGCAGTACTTC. Amino acid sequence: CSARDPHSSYEQYF.